This TCR beta chain was obtained from a study of PD-1 blockade in classical Hodgkin lymphoma. General study points: Individuals initiating nivolumab under 1 year after ASCT were excluded. The origin of the repertoire differences remains undefined, with disease activity or prior therapy as possible causes. CD4+ TCR diversity rose significantly by C4D1, and CD8+ TCR diversity did not. Newly diagnosed patients had diversity similar to the baseline diversity of complete responders.

The assay was immunoSEQ multiplex PCR, and TCRdb's table has in-frame clones only and misses some. The sample lists over 70,000 clones; 89% were seen once. Relapse after autologous stem cell transplantation occurred in every patient, and brentuximab vedotin exposure varied. Points on this clone: The antigen is unknown.

V trimming: 7 bases; J trimming: 7 bases; junction bases outside the gene matches: 15. CDR1 and CDR2 (germline): SEHNR, FQNEAQ (reference sequence). The CDR3 contains 17 residues. This receptor was identified in a human donor with classical Hodgkin lymphoma. This specimen consisted of peripheral blood mononuclear cells (PBMCs), obtained at baseline. This sequence joins TRBV7-9 and TRBJ2-2; 10 bases match TRBD1. The CDR3 DNA follows: TGTGCCAGCACCACATTCTTACCGGGACAGGGGTACGGGGAGCTGTTTTTT. Residues: CASTTFLPGQGYGELFF.